The source of this T cell receptor beta chain is a study of blood T cells in healthy people across ages. Then a second PCR, running roughly 7 to 11 cycles, was carried out with a sample-barcoded 5' primer and a J-beta primer mix. TCRdb passed the 5' RACE reads through MiXCR, listing each CDR3 protein once. This sample has hundreds of thousands of distinct CDR3 sequences, with approximately 48% found just once. The length of the CDR3 is 12 residues. Germline CDR1 is DFQATT and CDR2 is SNEGSKA (reference sequence). V was trimmed by 4 bases and J by 8 bases, leaving 14 bases between them. This chain joins TRBV20-1 and TRBJ1-1; D might be TRBD1 (5 bases). The TCR sequence derives from a man between 60 and 75 years old in good health. The sequenced sample consisted of blood. The CDR3 coding sequence is TGCAGTGCTATCCCCCAGGGAGGGGAAGCTTTCTTT. Amino acid sequence: CSAIPQGGEAFF.